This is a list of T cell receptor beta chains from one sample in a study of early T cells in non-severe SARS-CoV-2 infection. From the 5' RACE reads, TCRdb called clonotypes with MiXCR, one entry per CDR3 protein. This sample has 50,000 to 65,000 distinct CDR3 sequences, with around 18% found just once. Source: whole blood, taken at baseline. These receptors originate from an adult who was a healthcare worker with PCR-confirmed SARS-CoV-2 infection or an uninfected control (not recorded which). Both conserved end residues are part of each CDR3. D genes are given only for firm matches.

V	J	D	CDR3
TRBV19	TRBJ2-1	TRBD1	CASSKDRAPADEQFF
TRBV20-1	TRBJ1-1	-	CSARVLGTEAFF
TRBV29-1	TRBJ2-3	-	CSPKDNTDTQYF
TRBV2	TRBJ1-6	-	CAGQSSLGSPLHF
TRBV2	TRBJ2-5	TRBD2	CASSLERGELQETQYF
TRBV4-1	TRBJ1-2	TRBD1	CASSRTGGSSGYTF
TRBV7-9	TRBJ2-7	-	CASSWRGQGRAYEQYF
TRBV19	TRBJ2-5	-	CASSEQKKETQYF
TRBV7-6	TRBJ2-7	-	CASSPTVRGEQYF
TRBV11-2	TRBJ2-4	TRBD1	CASSSAQQGWAKNIQYF
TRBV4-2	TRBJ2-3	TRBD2	CASSRSDGAGATDTQYF
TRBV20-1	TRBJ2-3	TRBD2	CSAGTSGRPRTDTQYF
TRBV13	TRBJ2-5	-	CASSPTPDSGETQYF
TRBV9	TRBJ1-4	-	CASSADSGNEKLFF
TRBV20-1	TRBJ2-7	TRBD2	CSGLADASYEQYF
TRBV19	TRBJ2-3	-	CASSMARTDTQYF
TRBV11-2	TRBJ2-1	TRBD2	CASSPSGRGRVYEQFF
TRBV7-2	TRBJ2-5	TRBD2	CASSPPAGGRETQYF
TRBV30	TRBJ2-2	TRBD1	CAWSGTGWTGELFF
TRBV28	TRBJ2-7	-	CASSFTVGGGGEQYF
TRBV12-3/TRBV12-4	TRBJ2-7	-	CASSFRAFSEQYF
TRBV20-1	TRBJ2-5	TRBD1	CSARDEGARETQYF
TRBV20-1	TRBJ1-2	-	CSARVGNYGYTF
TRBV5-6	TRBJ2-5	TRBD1	CASSMPGTGNQETQYF
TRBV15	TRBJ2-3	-	CATSIRTDTQYF
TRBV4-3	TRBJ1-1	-	CASSQDRVRAEAFF
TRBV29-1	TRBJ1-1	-	CSVLKGYGTEAFF
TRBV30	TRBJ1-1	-	CAWAANTEAFF
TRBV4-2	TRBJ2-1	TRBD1	CASSQQTGGSYNEQFF
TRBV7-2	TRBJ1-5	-	CASSLTQVNQPQHF
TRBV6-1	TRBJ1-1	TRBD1	CASQGGMNTEAFF
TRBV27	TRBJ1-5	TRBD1	CASRGQGTYQPQHF
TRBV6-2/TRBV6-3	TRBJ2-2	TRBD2	CASRLATNTGELFF
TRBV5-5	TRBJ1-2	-	CASSLSGALNYGYTF
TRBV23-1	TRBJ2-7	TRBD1	CASSQYTDRGRREQYF
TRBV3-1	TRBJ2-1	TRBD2	CASSPGTNPNEQFF
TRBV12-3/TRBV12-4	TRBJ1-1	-	CASSLDTTGSTEAFF
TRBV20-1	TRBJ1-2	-	CSAVGESGYTF
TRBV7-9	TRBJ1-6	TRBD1	CASSGDRDNSPLHF
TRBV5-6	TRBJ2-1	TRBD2	CASSPGSGGLATLNYNEQFF
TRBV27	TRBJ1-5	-	CASTDSFDQPQHF
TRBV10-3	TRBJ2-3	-	CAISELGADTQYF